This record looks at one T cell receptor (beta chain) sequence and its context. The record originates from a study of T cell changes during pregnancy in multiple sclerosis. Measured with immunoSEQ multiplex PCR; TCRdb has only the in-frame clones, and not every one. The profile shows 25,000 to 30,000 clones, around 86% of them singletons. The sequenced sample was CD4+ T cells from peripheral blood mononuclear cells, obtained in the first trimester of pregnancy. This TCR was sampled from a female donor in good health, enrolled as a control in a pregnancy study.

The CDR3 DNA is TGCGCCAGCAGCGCTGACAGGGGGAGCATGTCTGGGGCCAACGTCCTGACTTTC. Its protein product is CASSADRGSMSGANVLTF. The rearrangement uses TRBV5-1 and TRBJ2-6, with TRBD1 matching over 9 bases. Germline V gives CDR1 SGHRS, CDR2 YFSETQ. The junction had 9 bases not matched to a gene; V was cut back by 4 bases and J by 1 base. This CDR3 is 18 amino acids long. Looking up the rest from reference TRBV5-1 and TRBJ2-6 gives the full variable domain: KAGVTQTPRYLIKTRGQQVTLSCSPISGHRSVSWYQQTPGQGLQFLFEYFSETQRNKGNFPGRFSGRQFSNSRSEMNVSTLELGDSALYLCASSADRGSMSGANVLTFGAGSRLTVL.